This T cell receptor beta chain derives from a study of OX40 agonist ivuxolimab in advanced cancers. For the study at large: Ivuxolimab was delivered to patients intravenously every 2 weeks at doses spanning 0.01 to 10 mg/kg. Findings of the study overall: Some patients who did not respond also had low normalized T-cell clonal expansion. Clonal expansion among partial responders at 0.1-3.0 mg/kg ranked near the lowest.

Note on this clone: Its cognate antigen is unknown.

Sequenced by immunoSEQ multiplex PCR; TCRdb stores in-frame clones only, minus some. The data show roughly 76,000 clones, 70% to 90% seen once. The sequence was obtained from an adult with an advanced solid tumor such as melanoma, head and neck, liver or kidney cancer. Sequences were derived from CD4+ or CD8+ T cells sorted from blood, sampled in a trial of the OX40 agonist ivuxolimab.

CDR3 amino acids: CASSVGTGGVETQYF. CDR3 coding DNA: TGTGCCAGCAGTGTGGGGACAGGGGGCGTAGAGACCCAGTACTTC. The chain is built from TRBV6-1 and TRBJ2-5; 12 nucleotides agree with TRBD1. V lost 4 bases and J lost 4; bases outside the gene matches: 4. This CDR3 has 15 residues. Germline V gene data show CDR1 as MNHNS and CDR2 as SASEGT.